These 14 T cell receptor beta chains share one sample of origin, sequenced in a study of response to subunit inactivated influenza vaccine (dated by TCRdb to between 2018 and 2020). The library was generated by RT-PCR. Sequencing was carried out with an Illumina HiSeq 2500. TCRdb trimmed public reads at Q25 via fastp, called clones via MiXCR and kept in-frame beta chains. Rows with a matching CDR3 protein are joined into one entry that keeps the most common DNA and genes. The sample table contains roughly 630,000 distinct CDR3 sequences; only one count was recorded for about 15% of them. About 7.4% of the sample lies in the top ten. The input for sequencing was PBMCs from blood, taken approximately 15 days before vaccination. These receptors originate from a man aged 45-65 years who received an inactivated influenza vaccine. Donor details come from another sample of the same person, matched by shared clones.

The CDR3 DNA reads TGTGCCAGCAGCACTGACTCTGGGGCCAACGTCCTGACTTTC. Translating gives CASSTDSGANVLTF. The V and J genes are TRBV7-2 and TRBJ2-6; no clear D gene. The germline V and J ends were trimmed by 5 bases and 0 bases, with 5 bases remaining between them. This CDR3 comprises 14 residues. Germline CDR1 and CDR2: SGHTA and FQGNSA. Full variable domain (missing parts from reference TRBV7-2 and TRBJ2-6): GAGVSQSPSNKVTEKGKDVELRCDPISGHTALYWYRQSLGQGLEFLIYFQGNSAPDKSGLPSDRFSAERTGGSVSTLTIQRTQQEDSAVYLCASSTDSGANVLTFGAGSRLTVL.

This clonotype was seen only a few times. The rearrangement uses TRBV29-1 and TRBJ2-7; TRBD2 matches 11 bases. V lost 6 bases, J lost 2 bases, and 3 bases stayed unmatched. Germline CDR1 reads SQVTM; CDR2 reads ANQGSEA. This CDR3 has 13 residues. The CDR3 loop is CSVNSGRAYEQYF. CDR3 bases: TGCAGCGTAAATAGCGGGAGGGCCTACGAGCAGTACTTC.

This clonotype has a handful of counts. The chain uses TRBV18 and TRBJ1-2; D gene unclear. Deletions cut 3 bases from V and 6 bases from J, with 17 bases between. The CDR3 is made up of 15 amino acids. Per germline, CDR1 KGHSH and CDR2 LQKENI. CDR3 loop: CASSPRADPWNGYTF. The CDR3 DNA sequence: TGTGCCAGCTCACCCCGTGCAGACCCCTGGAATGGCTACACCTTC.

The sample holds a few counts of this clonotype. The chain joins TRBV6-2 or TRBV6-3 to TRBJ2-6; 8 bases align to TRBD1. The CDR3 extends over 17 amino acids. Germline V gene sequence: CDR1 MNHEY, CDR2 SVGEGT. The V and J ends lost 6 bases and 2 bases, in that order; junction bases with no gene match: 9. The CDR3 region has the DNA TGTGCCAGCAGACCGGGGACAGGTCTTCCTGGGGCCAACGTCCTGACTTTC. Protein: CASRPGTGLPGANVLTF.

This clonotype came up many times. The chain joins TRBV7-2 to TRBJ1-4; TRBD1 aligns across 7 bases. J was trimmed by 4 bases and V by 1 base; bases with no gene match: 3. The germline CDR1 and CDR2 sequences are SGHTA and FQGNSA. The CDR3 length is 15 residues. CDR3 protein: CASSLVTGVNEKLFF. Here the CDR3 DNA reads TGTGCCAGCAGCTTAGTAACAGGGGTTAATGAAAAACTGTTTTTT.

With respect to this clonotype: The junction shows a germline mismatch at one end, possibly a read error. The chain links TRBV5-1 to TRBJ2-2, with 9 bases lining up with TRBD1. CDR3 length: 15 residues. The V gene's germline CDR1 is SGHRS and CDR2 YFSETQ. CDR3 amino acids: CASGPGTGNTRELFF. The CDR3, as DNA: TGCGCCAGCGGACCCGGGACAGGGAACACCCGGGAGCTGTTTTTT.

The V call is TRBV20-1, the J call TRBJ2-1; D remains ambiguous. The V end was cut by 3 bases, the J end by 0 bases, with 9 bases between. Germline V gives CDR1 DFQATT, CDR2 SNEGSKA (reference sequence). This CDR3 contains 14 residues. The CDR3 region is CSASPASSYNEQFF. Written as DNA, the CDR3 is TGCAGTGCTAGTCCTGCAAGCTCCTACAATGAGCAGTTCTTC.

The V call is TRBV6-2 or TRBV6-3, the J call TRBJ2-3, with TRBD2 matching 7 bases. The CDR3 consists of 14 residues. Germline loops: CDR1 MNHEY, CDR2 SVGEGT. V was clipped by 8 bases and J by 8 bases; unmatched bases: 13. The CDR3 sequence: CASVGGGRGSTQYF. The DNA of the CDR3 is TGTGCCAGCGTCGGCGGGGGACGGGGAAGTACGCAGTATTTT.

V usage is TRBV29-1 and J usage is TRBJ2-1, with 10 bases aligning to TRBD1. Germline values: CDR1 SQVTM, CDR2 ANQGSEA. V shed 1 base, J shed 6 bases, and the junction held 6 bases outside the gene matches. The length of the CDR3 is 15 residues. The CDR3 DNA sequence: TGCAGCGTTGAAGGTGACAGGGGGCATAGCAATGAGCAGTTCTTC. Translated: CSVEGDRGHSNEQFF.

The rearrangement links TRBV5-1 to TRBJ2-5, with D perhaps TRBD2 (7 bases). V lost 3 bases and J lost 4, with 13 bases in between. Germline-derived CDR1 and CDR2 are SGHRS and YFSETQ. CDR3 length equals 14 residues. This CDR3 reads CASSSGGAIETQYF. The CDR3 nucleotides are TGCGCCAGCAGCTCTGGGGGGGCCATAGAGACCCAGTACTTC.

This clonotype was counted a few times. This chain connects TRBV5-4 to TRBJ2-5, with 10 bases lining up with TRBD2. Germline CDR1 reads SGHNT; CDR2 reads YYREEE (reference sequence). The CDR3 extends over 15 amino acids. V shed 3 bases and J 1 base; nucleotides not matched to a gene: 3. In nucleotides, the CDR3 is TGTGCCAGCAGCTCGCGGACTAGCGGCCAAGAGACCCAGTACTTC. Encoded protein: CASSSRTSGQETQYF. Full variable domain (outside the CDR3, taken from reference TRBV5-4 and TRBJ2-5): ETGVTQSPTHLIKTRGQQVTLRCSSQSGHNTVSWYQQALGQGPQFIFQYYREEENGRGNFPPRFSGLQFPNYSSELNVNALELDDSALYLCASSSRTSGQETQYFGPGTRLLVL.

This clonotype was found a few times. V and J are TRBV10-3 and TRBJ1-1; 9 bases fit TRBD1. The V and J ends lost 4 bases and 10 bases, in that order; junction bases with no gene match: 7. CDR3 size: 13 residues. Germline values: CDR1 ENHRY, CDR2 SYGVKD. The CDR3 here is CAISGRTGEAAFF. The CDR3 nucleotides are TGTGCCATCAGTGGTCGGACAGGGGAAGCAGCTTTCTTT.

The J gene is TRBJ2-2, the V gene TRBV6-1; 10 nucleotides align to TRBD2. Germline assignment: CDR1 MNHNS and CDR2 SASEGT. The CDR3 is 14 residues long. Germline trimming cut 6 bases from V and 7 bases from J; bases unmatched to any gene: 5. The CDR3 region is CASSQTSGFGELFF. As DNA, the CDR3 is TGTGCCAGCAGCCAGACTAGCGGGTTCGGGGAGCTGTTTTTT.

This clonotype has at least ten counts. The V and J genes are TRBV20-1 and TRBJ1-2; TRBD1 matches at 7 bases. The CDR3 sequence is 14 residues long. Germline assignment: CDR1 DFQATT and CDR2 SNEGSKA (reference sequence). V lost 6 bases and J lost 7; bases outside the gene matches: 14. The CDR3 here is CSAPGQLLDGGYTF. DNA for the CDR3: TGCAGTGCCCCGGGACAGCTTCTCGATGGTGGCTACACCTTC.